One and the same sample provided the 30 T cell receptor beta chains below, sequenced in a study of blood T cell repertoires in COVID-19. Clones were read by immunoSEQ multiplex PCR, and TCRdb kept only the in-frame ones, dropping some. The sample holds a few hundred thousand clones, 85% seen once. The specimen was peripheral blood. Receptors originate from a human donor in a cohort sampled during active COVID-19.

The V gene is TRBV6-5, the J gene TRBJ1-2; 11 bases align to TRBD1. CDR3 length: 16 residues. Germline loops: CDR1 MNHEY, CDR2 SVGAGI. Trimming removed 4 bases from V and 1 base from J; junction bases left unmatched: 5. In nucleotides, the CDR3 is TGTGCCAGCAGTTCGGACAGGGGGCGGGGTAACTATGGCTACACCTTC. It encodes CASSSDRGRGNYGYTF.

The chain combines TRBV29-1 with TRBJ1-4; D is unresolved. The CDR3 has 13 residues. CDR1 SQVTM and CDR2 ANQGSEA come from the germline V gene. Trimming shortened V by 3 bases and J by 0 bases, and 5 bases separated the two germline ends. This CDR3 reads CSVDDSTNEKLFF. CDR3 coding DNA: TGCAGCGTTGACGACTCAACTAATGAAAAACTGTTTTTT.

The gene calls are TRBV19 and TRBJ1-1; D ambiguous. Trimming cost V 5 bases and J 5 bases, with 15 bases left between them. This CDR3 has 14 residues. The V gene's germline CDR1 is LNHDA and CDR2 SQIVND (reference sequence). CDR3 in amino acids: CASSGFEEITEAFF. The DNA of the CDR3 is TGTGCCAGTAGTGGATTCGAGGAAATAACTGAAGCTTTCTTT.

Remarks on this clone: The sample carries other DNA sequences with the same CDR3. As DNA, the CDR3 is TGCGCCAGCAGCTTGGGGCAGCAAGAGACCCAGTACTTC. This gives the protein CASSLGQQETQYF. J is TRBJ2-5 and V is TRBV5-1, with D uncertain. Germline assignment: CDR1 SGHRS and CDR2 YFSETQ. V shed 0 bases and J shed 2 bases, with 5 bases lying between them. The CDR3 is 13 residues long.

The chain employs TRBV7-2 and TRBJ2-7, with TRBD1 matching 8 bases. This CDR3 spans 15 amino acids. J gave up 1 base and V 4 bases, and 6 bases lay outside the gene matches. Germline V lookup: CDR1 SGHTA, CDR2 FQGNSA. The CDR3 protein is CASSYAGTGSYEQYF. In nucleotides, the CDR3 is TGTGCCAGCAGCTATGCCGGGACAGGATCCTACGAGCAGTACTTC.

V usage is TRBV5-1 and J usage is TRBJ1-3; D unresolved. The germline V gene encodes CDR1 SGHRS and CDR2 YFSETQ. The CDR3 extends over 14 amino acids. Trimming removed 4 bases at V and 0 bases at J, with 8 bases between. The CDR3: CASSPVGSGNTIYF. CDR3 nucleotide sequence: TGCGCCAGCAGCCCGGTTGGCTCTGGAAACACCATATATTTT. Variable domain in full (rest from reference TRBV5-1 and TRBJ1-3): KAGVTQTPRYLIKTRGQQVTLSCSPISGHRSVSWYQQTPGQGLQFLFEYFSETQRNKGNFPGRFSGRQFSNSRSEMNVSTLELGDSALYLCASSPVGSGNTIYFGEGSWLTVV.

A single count supports this clone. The chain uses TRBV7-9 and TRBJ2-3, with 7 bases fitting TRBD2. Germline V gene data show CDR1 as SEHNR and CDR2 as FQNEAQ (reference sequence). V dropped 2 bases and J dropped 0; count of bases not matched to a gene: 11. This CDR3 is 18 amino acids long. The CDR3 nucleotides read TGTGCCAGCAGCTTAATTGTCGTAACGGGGGGTAGCACAGATACGCAGTATTTT. Amino acid sequence: CASSLIVVTGGSTDTQYF.

The rearrangement uses TRBV24-1 and TRBJ2-1, with D tentatively TRBD2 (6 bases). The CDR3 has 16 residues. The germline CDR1 and CDR2 sequences are KGHDR and SFDVKD. The germline V and J ends were trimmed by 3 bases and 8 bases, with 19 bases remaining between them. This CDR3 is CATSDPTSGVVHEQFF. In DNA, the CDR3 is TGTGCCACCAGTGATCCAACTTCGGGGGTCGTTCATGAGCAGTTCTTC.

The chain joins TRBV29-1 to TRBJ2-1, with 10 bases aligning to TRBD2. Germline CDR1 is SQVTM and CDR2 is ANQGSEA. There are 13 residues in the CDR3. The ends lost 5 bases at V and 8 bases at J; junction bases unmatched: 6. CDR3 sequence reads: CSVQRGGVDEQFF. Written as DNA, the CDR3 is TGCAGCGTTCAGCGGGGGGGGGTCGATGAGCAGTTCTTC.

The V and J genes are TRBV19 and TRBJ1-1; 10 nucleotides match TRBD1. Germline-derived CDR1 and CDR2 are LNHDA and SQIVND (reference sequence). This CDR3 is built from 14 residues. J gave up 7 bases and V 3 bases, and 5 bases lay outside the gene matches. The CDR3 protein is CASSMGQGRSEAFF. In DNA form, the CDR3 reads TGTGCCAGTAGTATGGGACAGGGGCGGAGTGAAGCTTTCTTT.

The genes are TRBV5-4 and TRBJ2-7, with TRBD2 identical over 10 bases. This CDR3 has 15 amino acids. V trimming: 2 bases; J trimming: 6 bases; junction bases outside the gene matches: 8. Germline V gives CDR1 SGHNT, CDR2 YYREEE (reference sequence). The CDR3 sequence is CASSFRSGGAGEQYF. CDR3 nucleotides: TGTGCCAGCAGCTTCAGGAGCGGGGGGGCCGGCGAGCAGTACTTC.

The rearrangement joins TRBV5-1 to TRBJ1-2; D gene unclear. The CDR3 totals 14 residues. Germline CDR1 is SGHRS and CDR2 is YFSETQ. V was trimmed by 5 bases and J by 8 bases, leaving 19 bases between them. In DNA form, the CDR3 reads TGCGCCAGCAGTTTACAATCCTCCAGTCTGGGCTACACCTTC. Translated: CASSLQSSSLGYTF. Full variable domain (outside the CDR3, taken from reference TRBV5-1 and TRBJ1-2): KAGVTQTPRYLIKTRGQQVTLSCSPISGHRSVSWYQQTPGQGLQFLFEYFSETQRNKGNFPGRFSGRQFSNSRSEMNVSTLELGDSALYLCASSLQSSSLGYTFGSGTRLTVV.

The chain uses TRBV24-1 and TRBJ2-3; D may be TRBD2 (5 bases). CDR3 size: 16 residues. Per the germline V gene, CDR1 is KGHDR and CDR2 is SFDVKD. V gave up 0 bases and J gave up 0 bases, with 9 bases separating them. CDR3 amino acids: CATSDLRAASTDTQYF. CDR3 sequence (DNA): TGTGCCACCAGTGATTTGCGAGCGGCTAGCACAGATACGCAGTATTTT.

The chain employs TRBV12-5 and TRBJ2-5; D is possibly TRBD1 (6 bases). CDR3 length: 16 residues. The V end was cut by 3 bases, the J end by 1 base, with 15 bases between. CDR1 is LGHNT and CDR2 is FRNRAP in the germline V gene. The DNA of the CDR3 is TGTGCTAGTGGTTTACTTGGACAGCGCATCCAAGAGACCCAGTACTTC. Translating it yields CASGLLGQRIQETQYF.

This rearrangement joins TRBV3-1 (or the pseudogene TRBV3-2) to TRBJ2-3; 9 bases agree with TRBD2. This CDR3 is built from 16 residues. Trimming took 2 bases from V and 0 from J; bases not matched to a gene: 3. From germline, CDR1 is LGHDT and CDR2 YNNKEL (reference sequence). The CDR3 DNA reads TGTGCCAGCAGCCAAAGGACTAGCGTTAGCACAGATACGCAGTATTTT. Residues: CASSQRTSVSTDTQYF.

This chain uses TRBV12-3 or TRBV12-4 with TRBJ1-2, with a tentative D call TRBD1 (5 bases). This CDR3 spans 13 amino acids. Trimming shortened V by 3 bases and J by 3 bases, and 8 bases separated the two germline ends. CDR3 coding DNA: TGTGCCAGCAGTTTGATAGGGGACTATGGCTACACCTTC. It translates to CASSLIGDYGYTF.

The chain is built from TRBV5-1 and TRBJ2-1, with 14 bases identical to TRBD2. The length of the CDR3 is 16 residues. J lost 6 bases, V lost 5 bases, and 7 bases had no gene match. Germline loops: CDR1 SGHRS, CDR2 YFSETQ. The CDR3 protein is CASRQMGLAGVNEQFF. The CDR3 nucleotides read TGCGCCAGCAGACAGATGGGACTAGCGGGGGTCAATGAGCAGTTCTTC.

The chain links TRBV6-5 to TRBJ2-7, with D hard to call. CDR3 length: 14 amino acids. The germline V gene has CDR1 MNHEY and CDR2 SVGAGI. The V end lost 0 bases, the J end lost 1 base, and 7 bases lay between the germline ends. The CDR3 here is CASSYSRQSYEQYF. The CDR3 DNA reads TGTGCCAGCAGTTACTCGAGGCAGTCCTACGAGCAGTACTTC.

J is TRBJ1-2 and V is TRBV29-1; a weak D match, TRBD1 (6 bases). Deletions cut 3 bases from V and 5 bases from J, with 10 bases between. CDR1 and CDR2 from the germline V gene are SQVTM and ANQGSEA. The CDR3 has 12 residues. The CDR3 sequence is CSVDQQGYGYTF. DNA of the CDR3: TGCAGCGTTGACCAACAGGGTTATGGCTACACCTTC.

CDR3 region: CASSRRGSTEAFF. CDR3 in DNA: TGTGCCAGCAGCCGCAGGGGTAGCACTGAAGCTTTCTTT. The chain links TRBV3-1 (or the pseudogene TRBV3-2) to TRBJ1-1; D is possibly TRBD1 (6 bases). The CDR3 consists of 13 residues. V was pared by 4 bases and J by 4 bases, with 10 bases between. Germline CDR1 is LGHDT and CDR2 is YNNKEL (reference sequence).

The chain carries TRBV30 and TRBJ2-1; D call uncertain. This CDR3 is 14 amino acids long. The germline V gene encodes CDR1 GTSNPN and CDR2 SVGIG (reference sequence). V shed 2 bases and J shed 8 bases, with 16 bases lying between them. The CDR3 coding sequence is TGTGCCTGGAGTCCTCTAGGTAGGTTGGATGAGCAGTTCTTC. Its translation: CAWSPLGRLDEQFF. The full variable domain, in which reference TRBV30 and TRBJ2-1 provide the parts outside the CDR3, is SQTIHQWPATLVQPVGSPLSLECTVEGTSNPNLYWYRQAAGRGLQLLFYSVGIGQISSEVPQNLSASRPQDRQFILSSKKLLLSDSGFYLCAWSPLGRLDEQFFGPGTRLTVL.

Written as DNA, the CDR3 is TGTGCCAGCAGTGAATTGGCAGGCGTCTATGGCTACACCTTC. This translates into CASSELAGVYGYTF. The rearrangement links TRBV6-1 to TRBJ1-2; D gene uncertain. V was trimmed by 2 bases and J by 4 bases, leaving 11 bases between them. The CDR3 runs to 14 residues. Germline V gene data show CDR1 as MNHNS and CDR2 as SASEGT.

The chain joins TRBV7-3 to TRBJ2-1; D is unresolved. CDR1 is SGHTA, CDR2 FQGTGA, per germline. Deletions cut 5 bases from V and 0 bases from J, with 8 bases between. The CDR3 length is 14 residues. CDR3 protein: CASSPSLSYNEQFF. Written as DNA, the CDR3 is TGTGCCAGCAGCCCCTCCCTCTCCTACAATGAGCAGTTCTTC.

The chain is built from TRBV30 and TRBJ1-1, with unresolved D. Germline values: CDR1 GTSNPN, CDR2 SVGIG (reference sequence). Between the trimmed V and J ends, which lost 0 bases and 5 bases, there was a span of 16 bases. The CDR3 length is 15 residues. CDR3 residues: CAWSVGSSTGTEAFF. The DNA for the CDR3 is TGTGCCTGGAGTGTAGGAAGTTCGACTGGGACTGAAGCTTTCTTT.

The chain links TRBV7-6 to TRBJ2-7; 11 bases are shared with TRBD2. Germline V gene sequence: CDR1 SGHVS, CDR2 FNYEAQ. There are 14 residues in the CDR3. V lost 4 bases, J lost 4 bases, and 3 bases stayed unmatched. The CDR3 DNA follows: TGTGCCAGCAGCTCGACTAGCGGGGCGTACGAGCAGTACTTC. Its protein product is CASSSTSGAYEQYF.

This clone has only one observation. The rearrangement joins TRBV6-5 to TRBJ1-2; 7 nucleotides align to TRBD1. V trimming: 6 bases; J trimming: 4 bases; junction bases outside the gene matches: 2. Germline CDR1 is MNHEY and CDR2 is SVGAGI. This CDR3 contains 12 residues. For the CDR3, the DNA is TGTGCCAGCAGGAACAGGGGCTATGGCTACACCTTC. Amino acid sequence: CASRNRGYGYTF.

V usage is TRBV19 and J usage is TRBJ2-2; D remains ambiguous. The CDR3 is 16 residues long. Germline CDR1 and CDR2: LNHDA and SQIVND (reference sequence). Trimming removed 2 bases at V and 0 bases at J, with 10 bases between. The CDR3 DNA is TGTGCCAGTAGTATAAAGTCCAGGACGAACACCGGGGAGCTGTTTTTT. Translation gives CASSIKSRTNTGELFF.

The chain joins TRBV7-3 to TRBJ2-2, with D hard to call. CDR1 is SGHTA and CDR2 is FQGTGA in the germline V gene. Trimming removed 3 bases at V and 5 bases at J, with 4 bases between. The CDR3 runs to 12 residues. The CDR3 region has the DNA TGTGCCAGCAGCTTCGGGACCGGGGAGCTGTTTTTT. Its protein is CASSFGTGELFF.

The J gene is TRBJ2-7, the V gene TRBV11-1, with TRBD1 identical over 8 bases. The CDR3 is 14 residues long. V shed 2 bases and J 3 bases; nucleotides not matched to a gene: 3. Germline CDR1 SGHAT, CDR2 FQDESV (reference sequence). CDR3 nucleotide sequence: TGTGCCAGCAGCTTATTCGGACAGGGCTACGAGCAGTACTTC. Its translation: CASSLFGQGYEQYF.

The gene calls are TRBV18 and TRBJ2-7; 11 bases are shared with TRBD1. After removal of 3 bases from V and 3 bases from J, the junction contained 1 base not matched to a gene. Germline lookup yields CDR1 KGHSH and CDR2 LQKENI. CDR3 length: 14 amino acids. CDR3 sequence (DNA): TGTGCCAGCTCACCCGGGACAGGGGGCTACGAGCAGTACTTC. Translation: CASSPGTGGYEQYF.